Shown below are 4 T cell receptor beta chains from a single sample sequenced in a study of CD4 T cells in relation to SARS-CoV-2 and coronaviruses. Libraries were prepared by immunoSEQ multiplex PCR; TCRdb keeps only in-frame clonotypes and omits some of them. The data show fewer than 45,000 clones, about 80% seen once. These receptors' targets are unknown. The sample taken for sequencing was naive CD4+ T cells from PBMCs, cultured in vitro. Subset: naive CD4+ T cells isolated by negative enrichment. These receptors all stem from an adult with COVID-19.

The chain couples TRBV5-4 to TRBJ1-1; D might be TRBD1 (5 bases). There are 15 residues in the CDR3. V lost 3 bases and J lost 4, with 16 bases in between. The V gene's germline CDR1 is SGHNT and CDR2 YYREEE (reference sequence). CDR3 in amino acids: CASSSTRGGGTEAFF. The DNA for the CDR3 is TGTGCCAGCAGCTCGACACGTGGGGGGGGCACTGAAGCTTTCTTT. The variable domain in full, completed from reference TRBV5-4 and TRBJ1-1, reads ETGVTQSPTHLIKTRGQQVTLRCSSQSGHNTVSWYQQALGQGPQFIFQYYREEENGRGNFPPRFSGLQFPNYSSELNVNALELDDSALYLCASSSTRGGGTEAFFGQGTRLTVV.

The gene calls are TRBV10-3 and TRBJ2-3, with D perhaps being TRBD1 or TRBD2 (5 bases each). Germline values: CDR1 ENHRY, CDR2 SYGVKD. This CDR3 has 14 residues. V lost 7 bases, J lost 0 bases, and 11 bases lay in between. The CDR3 DNA reads TGTGCCATCACCGGGACCCCTAGCACAGATACGCAGTATTTT. The encoded protein is CAITGTPSTDTQYF.

This chain uses TRBV29-1 with TRBJ2-7; no definite D call. CDR1 is SQVTM and CDR2 is ANQGSEA in the germline V gene. This CDR3 has 12 amino acids. The ends were cut back, 2 bases at V and 5 bases at J, with 10 bases in the middle. The CDR3 coding sequence is TGCAGCGTTGAAAGTATTGGCGACGAGCAGTACTTC. The encoded protein is CSVESIGDEQYF.

The gene calls are TRBV19 and TRBJ1-1; D possibly corresponds to TRBD1 (6 bases). The V end was cut by 5 bases, the J end by 10 bases, with 20 bases between. Germline CDR1 and CDR2: LNHDA and SQIVND (reference sequence). The CDR3 length is 14 residues. CDR3 in DNA: TGTGCCAGTAGTCCCCTTTTACAGGGTCGTGGAGCTTTCTTT. It specifies CASSPLLQGRGAFF.